These 20 T cell receptor beta chains originate from one sample sequenced in a study of T cells of healthy individuals. TCRdb fed the 5' RACE reads into MiXCR, producing one record per CDR3 protein. The sample has 60,000 to 75,000 distinct CDR3 sequences; under 20% are singletons. Source of these receptors: a human donor in good health.

The chain employs TRBV20-1 and TRBJ2-7, with D possibly being TRBD2 (5 bases). This CDR3 comprises 15 residues. Germline CDR1 and CDR2: DFQATT and SNEGSKA (reference sequence). Deletions cut 4 bases from V and 2 bases from J, with 18 bases between. The CDR3 is CSATRAPNGAYEQYF. Here the CDR3 DNA reads TGCAGTGCTACTCGAGCGCCCAACGGGGCCTACGAGCAGTACTTC.

A few counts support this clonotype. The CDR3 reads CASSYSVQFVDIQYF. DNA of the CDR3: TGTGCCAGCAGTTACTCGGTCCAGTTTGTAGACATTCAGTACTTC. This chain uses TRBV6-2 or TRBV6-3 with TRBJ2-4; D is uncertain. This CDR3 contains 15 residues. Germline V lookup: CDR1 MNHEY, CDR2 SVGEGT. V was trimmed by 0 bases and J by 8 bases, leaving 14 bases between them.

This clonotype was counted a single time. The V call is TRBV20-1, the J call TRBJ2-4; D not resolved. The germline CDR1 and CDR2 sequences are DFQATT and SNEGSKA (reference sequence). The CDR3 covers 15 residues. Trimming took off 5 bases at V and 4 bases at J, with 18 bases between the two ends. The CDR3 protein is CSAPKGPDIKNIQYF. CDR3 nucleotide sequence: TGCAGTGCTCCAAAAGGTCCGGATATTAAAAACATTCAGTACTTC.

This clonotype was counted only a few times. The rearrangement links TRBV6-6 to TRBJ1-5, with D perhaps TRBD1 (6 bases). The CDR3 has 15 residues. Trimming removed 0 bases at V and 7 bases at J, with 13 bases between. Germline V gene sequence: CDR1 MNHNY, CDR2 SVGAGI (reference sequence). The CDR3 DNA is TGTGCCAGCAGTTACTCCAGACAGGTAGACCAGCCCCAGCATTTT. Its translation: CASSYSRQVDQPQHF.

V and J are TRBV7-9 and TRBJ2-3; 8 bases fit TRBD2. This CDR3 has 15 residues. V lost 5 bases, J lost 6 bases, and 10 bases stayed unmatched. The germline V gene has CDR1 SEHNR and CDR2 FQNEAQ (reference sequence). The CDR3 DNA reads TGTGCCAGCAGCCAAGAGCGGGGGAGGGAGGATACGCAGTATTTT. This translates into CASSQERGREDTQYF. The complete variable domain, with remaining parts taken from reference TRBV7-9 and TRBJ2-3, reads DTGVSQNPRHKITKRGQNVTFRCDPISEHNRLYWYRQTLGQGPEFLTYFQNEAQLEKSRLLSDRFSAERPKGSFSTLEIQRTEQGDSAMYLCASSQERGREDTQYFGPGTRLTVL.

The chain combines TRBV2 with TRBJ1-1; a possible D gene is TRBD1 (6 bases). This CDR3 is 14 amino acids long. Trimming removed 0 bases at V and 11 bases at J, with 16 bases between. The germline V gene encodes CDR1 SNHLY and CDR2 FYNNEI. This CDR3 reads CASSEARTARVAFF. The CDR3 DNA follows: TGTGCCAGCAGTGAAGCCCGGACAGCCCGGGTTGCTTTCTTT.

This clonotype was seen at least ten times. This chain joins TRBV12-3 or TRBV12-4 and TRBJ2-5; 13 bases agree with TRBD2. J lost 3 bases, V lost 5 bases, and 3 bases had no gene match. The CDR3 covers 15 residues. CDR3 protein: CASSAGTSGKETQYF. The CDR3 DNA is TGTGCCAGCAGTGCCGGGACTAGCGGGAAAGAGACCCAGTACTTC.

This clonotype was observed once. A read error is possible here, since a much larger clone lies one base away. CDR3 coding DNA: TGCAGTGCTAGAGATGGGAACCGGGACAGGGGATCTGGCTACAACTTC. Its protein is CSARDGNRDRGSGYNF. This chain connects TRBV20-1 to TRBJ1-2; the match to TRBD1 covers 10 bases. CDR3 length: 16 residues. The germline CDR1 and CDR2 sequences are DFQATT and SNEGSKA (reference sequence).

This clonotype occurred many times. The rearrangement uses TRBV10-1 and TRBJ1-6; 8 bases align to TRBD1. The V gene's germline CDR1 is WNHNN and CDR2 SYGVQD (reference sequence). V shed 0 bases and J 7 bases; nucleotides not matched to a gene: 5. This CDR3 spans 16 amino acids. The DNA of the CDR3 is TGCGCCAGCAGTGAGTCGGGCAGGGGGCTCAATTCACCCCTCCACTTT. This encodes CASSESGRGLNSPLHF.

This sequence joins TRBV7-6 and TRBJ2-7; 13 bases map to TRBD2. The ends lost 4 bases at V and 7 bases at J; junction bases unmatched: 16. This CDR3 comprises 18 residues. Germline CDR1 and CDR2: SGHVS and FNYEAQ. CDR3 nucleotide sequence: TGTGCCAGCAGCTCCCGACTAGCGGGGGGCCGATCCCTTGAAGAGCAGTACTTC. It encodes CASSSRLAGGRSLEEQYF.

In its sample, this clonotype was seen many times. The rearrangement links TRBV29-1 to TRBJ1-3; maybe TRBD1 (5 bases). Germline values: CDR1 SQVTM, CDR2 ANQGSEA. The CDR3 totals 14 residues. V lost 4 bases, J lost 0 bases, and 10 bases lay in between. The CDR3 spells CSVGDRRSGNTIYF. The DNA of the CDR3 is TGCAGCGTTGGGGACCGACGCTCTGGAAACACCATATATTTT.

This chain joins TRBV28 and TRBJ2-7; no clear D gene. Germline V gives CDR1 MDHEN, CDR2 SYDVKM. Deletions cut 8 bases from V and 2 bases from J, with 7 bases between. The CDR3 is made up of 11 amino acids. The CDR3 reads CASGVTYEQYF. As DNA, the CDR3 is TGTGCCAGCGGAGTTACCTACGAGCAGTACTTC.

The J gene is TRBJ2-2, the V gene TRBV3-1; D unclear. The CDR3 length is 14 residues. V was shortened by 5 bases and J by 4 bases, with 11 bases between the two germline ends. The germline gives CDR1 LGHDT, CDR2 YNNKEL (reference sequence). CDR3 DNA: TGTGCCAGCAGCTATGGGCGGCTCACCGGGGAGCTGTTTTTT. Encoded protein: CASSYGRLTGELFF.

Many counts were recorded for this clonotype. This chain links TRBV5-1 with TRBJ1-2; D not resolved. Trimming stripped 0 bases from V and 5 bases from J, with 14 bases between. Germline assignment: CDR1 SGHRS and CDR2 YFSETQ. The CDR3 consists of 15 residues. CDR3 amino acids: CASSLGDKKWYGYTF. CDR3 nucleotides: TGCGCCAGCAGCTTGGGCGACAAAAAATGGTATGGCTACACCTTC.

V is TRBV29-1 and J is TRBJ2-2, with 9 nucleotides matching TRBD2. Per the germline V gene, CDR1 is SQVTM and CDR2 is ANQGSEA. CDR3 size: 17 residues. The ends lost 0 bases at V and 4 bases at J; junction bases unmatched: 9. CDR3 region: CSVEDWDSGSRTGELFF. The CDR3 DNA reads TGCAGCGTTGAAGATTGGGATAGCGGGAGTCGCACCGGGGAGCTGTTTTTT.

This sequence joins TRBV5-1 and TRBJ1-4; TRBD1 agrees at 10 bases. Looked up from germline, CDR1 is SGHRS and CDR2 is YFSETQ. Unmatched junction bases numbered 3, after V lost 2 bases and J lost 8 bases. The CDR3 loop spans 14 amino acids. CDR3 DNA: TGCGCCAGCAGCTTCGGACAGGGGGGAGAAAAACTGTTTTTT. Its translation: CASSFGQGGEKLFF.

The chain is built from TRBV10-3 and TRBJ1-5; D gene unclear. In germline, CDR1 is ENHRY, CDR2 SYGVKD. Trimming shortened V by 4 bases and J by 0 bases, and 4 bases separated the two germline ends. The CDR3 covers 13 residues. CDR3 nucleotides: TGTGCCATCAGTGGGGATAGCAATCAGCCCCAGCATTTT. Amino acids: CAISGDSNQPQHF.

This clonotype appeared many times. The chain combines TRBV7-8 with TRBJ2-7; 7 positions match TRBD1. Germline values: CDR1 SGHVS, CDR2 FQNEAQ. V lost 4 bases, J lost 12 bases, and 24 bases stayed unmatched. The CDR3 is 17 residues long. The CDR3 sequence is CASSSTIAAGTAIRGYF. Here the CDR3 DNA reads TGTGCCAGCAGCTCGACTATAGCCGCCGGGACAGCGATAAGGGGGTACTTC.

This clonotype was seen a few times. The chain carries TRBV29-1 and TRBJ2-2; TRBD1 agrees at 9 bases. CDR1 is SQVTM, CDR2 ANQGSEA, per germline. CDR3 length: 14 amino acids. Trimming at V came to 6 bases and at J to 0 bases, leaving 2 bases not matched to a gene. CDR3: CSVGQGPNTGELFF. CDR3 coding DNA: TGCAGCGTGGGACAGGGACCGAACACCGGGGAGCTGTTTTTT.

This clonotype was recorded at least ten times. The V call is TRBV5-6, the J call TRBJ1-5; 8 nucleotides line up with TRBD1. Trimming cost V 1 base and J 6 bases; bases outside gene matches: 3. The CDR3 spans 14 residues. Germline assignment: CDR1 SGHDT and CDR2 YYEEEE. The CDR3 reads CASSLWGTGQPQHF. For the CDR3, the DNA is TGTGCCAGCAGCTTGTGGGGGACAGGTCAGCCCCAGCATTTT.